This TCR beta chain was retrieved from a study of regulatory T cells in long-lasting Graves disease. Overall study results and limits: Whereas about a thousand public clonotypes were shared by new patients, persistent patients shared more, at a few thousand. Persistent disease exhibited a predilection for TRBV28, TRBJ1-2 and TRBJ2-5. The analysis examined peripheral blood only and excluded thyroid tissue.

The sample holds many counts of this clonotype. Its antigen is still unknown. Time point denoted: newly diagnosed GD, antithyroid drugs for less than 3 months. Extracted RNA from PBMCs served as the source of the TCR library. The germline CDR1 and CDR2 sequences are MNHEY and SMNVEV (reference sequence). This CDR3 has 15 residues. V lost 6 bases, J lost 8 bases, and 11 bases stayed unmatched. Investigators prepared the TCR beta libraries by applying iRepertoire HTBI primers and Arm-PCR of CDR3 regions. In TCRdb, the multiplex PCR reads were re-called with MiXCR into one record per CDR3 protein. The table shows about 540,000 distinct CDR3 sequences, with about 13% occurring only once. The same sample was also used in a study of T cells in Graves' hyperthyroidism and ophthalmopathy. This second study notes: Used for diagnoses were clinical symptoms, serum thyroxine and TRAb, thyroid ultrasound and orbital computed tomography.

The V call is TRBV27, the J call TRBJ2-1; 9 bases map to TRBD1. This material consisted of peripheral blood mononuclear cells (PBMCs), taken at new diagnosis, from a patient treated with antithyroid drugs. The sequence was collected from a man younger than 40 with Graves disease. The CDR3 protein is CASSQGQGREDEQFF. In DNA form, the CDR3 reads TGTGCCAGCAGCCAGGGACAGGGCAGGGAGGATGAGCAGTTCTTC.